What follows are 19 T cell receptor beta chains derived from one specimen sequenced in a study of blood T cell repertoires in COVID-19. Method: immunoSEQ multiplex PCR; TCRdb's copy keeps in-frame clones and lacks some. The table lists fewer than 450,000 clones, 80% to 95% of them singletons. The sequencing input was PBMCs or T cells enriched from blood (not recorded which). These TCRs come from a man between 18 and 35 years old who had recovered from COVID-19.

The rearrangement joins TRBV28 to TRBJ1-1; weak D call: TRBD1 (5 bases). Trimming left V 6 bases short and J 0 bases short, with 11 bases between. Per germline, CDR1 MDHEN and CDR2 SYDVKM. The CDR3 totals 14 residues. The CDR3 DNA is TGTGCCAGCAGCAGCAGGGCGCTGAACACTGAAGCTTTCTTT. Translation gives CASSSRALNTEAFF.

The chain is built from TRBV10-3 and TRBJ1-6; no firm D call. In germline, CDR1 is ENHRY, CDR2 SYGVKD. V shed 5 bases and J shed 8 bases, with 10 bases lying between them. The CDR3 sequence is 13 residues long. CDR3 sequence: CAISNLGDSPLHF. The CDR3 nucleotides read TGTGCCATCAGTAACCTAGGCGATTCACCCCTCCACTTT.

In its sample, this clone was seen a few times. The V gene is TRBV30, the J gene TRBJ1-2; D gene ambiguous. The germline V gene encodes CDR1 GTSNPN and CDR2 SVGIG (reference sequence). This CDR3 comprises 14 residues. V dropped 3 bases and J dropped 3 bases, with 14 bases sitting between them. The CDR3 sequence: CAWRADFHDYGYTF. DNA for the CDR3: TGTGCCTGGAGGGCAGACTTCCACGACTATGGCTACACCTTC.

The rearrangement uses TRBV7-9 and TRBJ2-1; 9 bases line up with TRBD1. CDR1 and CDR2 from the germline V gene are SEHNR and FQNEAQ (reference sequence). The CDR3 contains 16 residues. V trimming: 5 bases; J trimming: 9 bases; junction bases outside the gene matches: 14. The CDR3 region has the DNA TGTGCCAGCAGCCACGGAGGGACAGGGTCGTTAGGTGAGCAGTTCTTC. Amino acid sequence: CASSHGGTGSLGEQFF.

CDR3 nucleotides: TGTGCCAGCAGCTTCAGGGGCGAGGGCAATCAGCCCCAGCATTTT. This sequence encodes CASSFRGEGNQPQHF. This chain uses TRBV13 with TRBJ1-5, with D perhaps TRBD1 (6 bases). The CDR3 length is 15 residues. The V and J ends lost 3 bases and 2 bases respectively, with 11 bases between them. Germline loops: CDR1 PRHDT, CDR2 FYEKMQ (reference sequence).

J is TRBJ2-3 and V is TRBV18, with 7 bases that match TRBD1. Looked up from germline, CDR1 is KGHSH and CDR2 is LQKENI. This CDR3 contains 14 residues. Trimming at V came to 6 bases and at J to 1 base, leaving 4 bases not matched to a gene. The CDR3 is CASSAGQGTDTQYF. CDR3 nucleotide sequence: TGTGCCAGCTCCGCCGGACAGGGCACAGATACGCAGTATTTT.

The V and J genes are TRBV28 and TRBJ2-7, with TRBD2 matching over 11 bases. The CDR3 contains 15 residues. The V gene end was trimmed by 4 bases and the J gene end by 1 base; junction bases not matched to a gene: 3. Germline V gene sequence: CDR1 MDHEN, CDR2 SYDVKM. The CDR3 DNA reads as TGTGCCAGCAGTTCGACTAGCGGGACATCCTACGAGCAGTACTTC. It specifies CASSSTSGTSYEQYF.

V usage is TRBV7-9 and J usage is TRBJ1-1; weak D call: TRBD1 (5 bases). This CDR3 is built from 14 residues. Germline-derived CDR1 and CDR2 are SEHNR and FQNEAQ (reference sequence). With 5 bases removed from V and 2 bases from J, the gap between germline ends came to 12 bases. The CDR3 sequence is CASSPGGVNTEAFF. CDR3 nucleotides: TGTGCCAGCAGCCCCGGAGGGGTAAACACTGAAGCTTTCTTT.

The CDR3: CASSLGGAWTDYGYTF. Here the CDR3 DNA reads TGTGCCAGCAGCTTAGGTGGTGCGTGGACAGACTATGGCTACACCTTC. The chain recombines TRBV7-2 with TRBJ1-2; possible D gene TRBD1, 6 bases. The CDR3 is made up of 16 amino acids. Germline values: CDR1 SGHTA, CDR2 FQGNSA. V dropped 1 base and J dropped 3 bases, with 15 bases sitting between them.

The gene calls are TRBV7-9 and TRBJ2-7, with 9 bases matching TRBD2. The V gene end was trimmed by 1 base and the J gene end by 2 bases; junction bases not matched to a gene: 15. Per germline, CDR1 SEHNR and CDR2 FQNEAQ (reference sequence). CDR3 length: 19 amino acids. The CDR3 DNA is TGTGCCAGCAGCTTAGACCTCCGCGGGAGGGCCTTAGGGGCCTACGAGCAGTACTTC. Residues: CASSLDLRGRALGAYEQYF. Complete variable domain (other parts from reference TRBV7-9 and TRBJ2-7): DTGVSQNPRHKITKRGQNVTFRCDPISEHNRLYWYRQTLGQGPEFLTYFQNEAQLEKSRLLSDRFSAERPKGSFSTLEIQRTEQGDSAMYLCASSLDLRGRALGAYEQYFGPGTRLTVT.

This clone was detected once. The genes are TRBV28 and TRBJ1-2, with D possibly being TRBD1 (5 bases). The CDR3 is 16 amino acids. The V gene's germline CDR1 is MDHEN and CDR2 SYDVKM. Trimming shortened V by 3 bases and J by 4 bases, and 18 bases separated the two germline ends. DNA of the CDR3: TGTGCCAGCAGTTTCACCCTTCCGACAGTCCCCTATGGCTACACCTTC. Its translation: CASSFTLPTVPYGYTF.

The chain employs TRBV5-6 and TRBJ2-2, with a weak D call TRBD2 (5 bases). Germline V gene sequence: CDR1 SGHDT, CDR2 YYEEEE. The CDR3 covers 14 residues. The germline V and J ends were trimmed by 2 bases and 5 bases, with 10 bases remaining between them. CDR3 sequence reads: CASSFVGRTGELFF. CDR3 DNA: TGTGCCAGCAGCTTTGTTGGGAGAACCGGGGAGCTGTTTTTT.

V is TRBV19 and J is TRBJ1-1; 11 positions match TRBD1. This CDR3 comprises 16 residues. Germline values: CDR1 LNHDA, CDR2 SQIVND (reference sequence). V lost 3 bases and J lost 7; bases outside the gene matches: 10. The DNA for the CDR3 is TGTGCCAGTAGTATTGGAGTGGACAGGGGGCACAGTGAAGCTTTCTTT. Protein: CASSIGVDRGHSEAFF.

The chain couples TRBV15 to TRBJ1-1; 9 bases agree with TRBD1. The germline CDR1 and CDR2 sequences are LNHNV and YYDKDF (reference sequence). The CDR3 has 14 residues. V shed 5 bases and J 5 bases; nucleotides not matched to a gene: 6. The CDR3 loop is CATSGGTGRTEAFF. The CDR3 DNA follows: TGTGCCACCAGCGGAGGGACAGGGAGGACTGAAGCTTTCTTT. The whole variable domain, remainder taken from reference TRBV15 and TRBJ1-1, is DAMVIQNPRYQVTQFGKPVTLSCSQTLNHNVMYWYQQKSSQAPKLLFHYYDKDFNNEADTPDNFQSRRPNTSFCFLDIRSPGLGDTAMYLCATSGGTGRTEAFFGQGTRLTVV.

V is TRBV5-1 and J is TRBJ1-2; 9 bases agree with TRBD1. There are 13 residues in the CDR3. Germline values: CDR1 SGHRS, CDR2 YFSETQ. The J segment lost 7 bases and the V segment lost 4 bases, leaving 5 bases of the junction unmatched. The CDR3 spells CASSPDRGGGYTF. Here the CDR3 DNA reads TGCGCCAGCAGCCCGGACAGGGGTGGTGGCTACACCTTC.

V usage is TRBV4-1 and J usage is TRBJ1-6; D perhaps matches TRBD1 (6 bases). CDR1 and CDR2 (germline): MGHRA, YSYEKL. This CDR3 spans 13 amino acids. The V and J ends lost 5 bases and 14 bases respectively, with 16 bases between them. The CDR3 DNA follows: TGCGCCAGCAGCTCACAGGGTAATCGTGCCCTCCACTTT. Translated: CASSSQGNRALHF.

V gene TRBV11-2 combines with J gene TRBJ1-6, with D possibly being TRBD1 (6 bases). CDR3 length equals 15 residues. The V and J ends lost 2 bases and 11 bases respectively, with 16 bases between them. Germline V CDR1 and CDR2: SGHAT, FQNNGV. CDR3 in amino acids: CASSLRQENGTPLHF. CDR3 coding DNA: TGTGCCAGCAGCTTAAGACAGGAGAACGGTACACCCCTCCACTTT.

The chain carries TRBV4-1 and TRBJ1-3, with unresolved D. The germline V gene encodes CDR1 MGHRA and CDR2 YSYEKL. CDR3 length: 15 amino acids. Trimming left V 1 base short and J 0 bases short, with 7 bases between. The CDR3 coding sequence is TGCGCCAGCAGCCAAGGACAAGTCTCTGGAAACACCATATATTTT. Its protein product is CASSQGQVSGNTIYF.

This clone appeared once. This chain links TRBV14 with TRBJ2-1, with D perhaps matching TRBD1 (5 bases). The CDR3 is 14 residues long. The V end was cut by 4 bases, the J end by 8 bases, with 15 bases between. The germline V gene encodes CDR1 SGHDN and CDR2 FVKESK. This CDR3 is CASSRDGAGDEQFF. For the CDR3, the DNA is TGTGCCAGCAGCCGGGATGGGGCTGGGGATGAGCAGTTCTTC.